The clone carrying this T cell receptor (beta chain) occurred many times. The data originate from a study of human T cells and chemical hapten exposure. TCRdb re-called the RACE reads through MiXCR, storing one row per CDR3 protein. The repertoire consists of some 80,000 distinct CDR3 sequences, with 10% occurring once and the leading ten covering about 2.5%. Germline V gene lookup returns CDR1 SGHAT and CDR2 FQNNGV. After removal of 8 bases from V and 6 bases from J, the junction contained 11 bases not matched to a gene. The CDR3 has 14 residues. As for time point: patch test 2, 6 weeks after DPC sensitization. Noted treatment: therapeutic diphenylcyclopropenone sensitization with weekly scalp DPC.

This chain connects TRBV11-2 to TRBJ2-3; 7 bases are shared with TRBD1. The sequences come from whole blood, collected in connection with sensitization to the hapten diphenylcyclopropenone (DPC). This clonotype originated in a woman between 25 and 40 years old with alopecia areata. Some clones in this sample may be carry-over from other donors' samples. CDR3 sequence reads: CASSRDSLSDTQYF. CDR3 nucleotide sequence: TGTGCCAGCTCCCGGGACAGCTTATCCGATACGCAGTATTTT.